The entry below describes one T cell receptor beta chain. Its antigen is still unknown. J lost 5 bases, V lost 6 bases, and 5 bases had no gene match. Germline V lookup: CDR1 SNHLY, CDR2 FYNNEI. This CDR3 has 13 residues. The sample is drawn from a study of T cell responses to AZD1222 COVID-19 vaccine. Study results and limitations: Only six or seven AZD1222 recipients were seropositive at baseline.

Clones were sequenced by immunoSEQ multiplex PCR, and TCRdb holds only the in-frame ones, with some missing. The sample gives about 130,000 clones, 75% to 95% of which show up once; 6.9% is in the top ten. V is TRBV2 and J is TRBJ1-2; 8 nucleotides agree with TRBD1. The source of this sequence is an adult in good health. The sequenced sample was peripheral blood, obtained on day 0 of AZD1222 vaccination. The CDR3 DNA is TGTGCCAGCAGACCGGGACAGGATTATGGCTACACCTTC. Its protein is CASRPGQDYGYTF.